Sequencing of this T cell receptor beta chain was carried out in a study of radiation and T cells in renal cell carcinoma (dated by TCRdb to 2020 to 2022). Regarding the study in general: Samples were obtained from a clinical trial, in which 15 Gy stereotactic body radiation therapy was delivered to primary renal cell carcinomas and nephrectomy was performed 4 weeks later. A total of roughly 53 samples underwent TCR beta sequencing, made up of around 26 tumors and about 27 peripheral blood samples. A total of 4 million to 5 million unique CDR3 nucleotide sequences, encoding 2.5 million to 3 million unique CDR3 amino acid sequences, were found across all 50 or so samples.

Following the manufacturer's recommendations, the immunoSEQ kit was used to generate TCR beta libraries from genomic DNA. To prepare the libraries, a first multiplex PCR with proprietary primers was run, followed by a second PCR that added unique barcodes, and a bead cleanup was done after each round. A positive control reaction and a negative control reaction, both provided in the kit, were run with every batch of samples. The final libraries were assessed on an Agilent 4200 TapeStation D1000 ScreenTape, pooled by volume, and quantified by qPCR. Sequencing was performed on an Illumina NextSeq500 using a MidOutput 150-cycle cartridge, with 156 Read1 cycles, 15 Index1 cycles, and the kit custom primers. The pooled library was loaded at 0.75 to 1 pM, and about 19% PhiX control was spiked in. The source study handled its data this way. The vendor-processed data were analyzed in R, and a clonotype was defined as all T cells that share the same CDR3 nucleotide sequence. For clone abundance analyses, frequencies were normalized to the 10,000 most abundant clones per sample. Public T cell clones, which averaged fewer than five per sample, were removed prior to analysis. A difference in abundance of at least 32-fold between compartments was used to define tumor-enriched and baseline blood-enriched clonotypes. A beta-binomial differential abundance model was used to identify clonotypes that expanded or contracted between blood time points. Tumor-blood repertoire similarity was measured with the Baroni-Urbani and Buser coefficient, and groups were compared using two-tailed Wilcoxon tests in R. TCRdb retrieved this table from immuneACCESS and kept in-frame rearrangements only. Not all clones are present; in checked studies, unresolved V genes account for under half, and no reason is known for the remainder. For V, J and clone size, that table is used; D and trimming come from the DNA. The sample table contains 120,000 to 150,000 clones; only one count was recorded for 88% of them. Around 4% of the sample comes from the top ten.

The sample's time point, from its label and the paper: baseline pretreatment blood. What this sample's treatment or condition label stands for: 15 Gy SBRT to primary tumor, nephrectomy 4 weeks later. To follow tumor-enriched clonotypes, serial peripheral blood was collected from radiation-treated patients at baseline and at 2 weeks and 4 weeks after SBRT. Every patient's renal cell carcinoma showed clear cell pathology. Genomic DNA for TCR sequencing was prepared using the QIAamp DNA Blood Mini Kit (Qiagen). The analyses included only samples that passed all quality control checks. The research as a whole found: Changes in the blood repertoire were not tracked past 4 weeks after treatment. Because pretreatment tumor biopsies were not available, the baseline intratumoral presence of clonotypes could not be determined. Effects of radiation dose or scheduling on the TCR repertoire could not be addressed with the single-armed trial design. In blood, the top tumor clonotypes increased from baseline to 2 weeks after radiation and then shrank by 4 weeks, which suggests a temporary expansion of tumor-resident clones.

On this clone itself: Its antigen target is currently unknown. One base away there is no much larger clone; base qualities are not given.

CDR1 and CDR2 are read off the germline V gene (reference sequence) as MNHNY and SVGAGI. CDR3 length: 14 amino acids, cysteine to phenylalanine. The sequence is cut down to CDR3 DNA, 42 bases in frame from base 1. V was cut back by 2 bases and J by 8 bases, leaving a gap of 15 bases between them. The chain employs TRBV6-6 and TRBJ1-1; the best D guess is TRBD1, with 5 bases matching. This receptor was taken from a woman aged 70-85 years with renal cell carcinoma. The specimen comprised blood, sampled from a patient whose treatment included radiotherapy and nephrectomy. The CDR3 corresponds to CASSYPQGGNEAFF. The nucleotide sequence reads TGTGCCAGCAGTTACCCCCAGGGCGGGAACGAAGCTTTCTTT.